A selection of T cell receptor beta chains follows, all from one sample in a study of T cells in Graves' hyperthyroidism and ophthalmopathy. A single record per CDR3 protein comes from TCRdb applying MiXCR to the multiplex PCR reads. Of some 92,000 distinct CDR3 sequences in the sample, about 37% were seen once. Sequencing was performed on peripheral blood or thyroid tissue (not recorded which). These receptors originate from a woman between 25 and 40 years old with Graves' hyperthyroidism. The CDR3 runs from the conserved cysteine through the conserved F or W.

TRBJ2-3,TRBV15,CATSRVGEAMDTQYF
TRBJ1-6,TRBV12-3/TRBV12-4,CASSFSGLYDSSYNSPLHF
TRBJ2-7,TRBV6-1,CASRSRGRPYEQYF
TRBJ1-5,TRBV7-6,CASSLGGRNQPQHF
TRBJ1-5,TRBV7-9,CASRPDHNQPQHF
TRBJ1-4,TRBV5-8,CASSQGTATNEKLFF
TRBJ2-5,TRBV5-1,CASSEGPHQETQYF
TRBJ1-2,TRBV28,CASSLTRWTYYGYTF
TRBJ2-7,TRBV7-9,CASSLGQGDEQYF
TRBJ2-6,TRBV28,CASSYLGNSGANVLTF
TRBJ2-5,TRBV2,CASLRWGSETQYF
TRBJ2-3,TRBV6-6,CASSLLGYTDTQYF
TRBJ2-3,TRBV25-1,CASSDLTGGLADTQYF
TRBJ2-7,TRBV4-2,CASSQGLDRDYEQYF
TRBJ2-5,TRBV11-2,CASSFGRLAGRQETQYF
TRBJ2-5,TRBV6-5,CASSYGASGETQYF
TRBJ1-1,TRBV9,CASSVGEGTTEAFF
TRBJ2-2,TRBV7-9,CASSFNQNRASNTGELFF
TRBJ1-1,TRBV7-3,CASSPPGQGNTEAFF
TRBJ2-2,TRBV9,CASSPLQRAGELFF
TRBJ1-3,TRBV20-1,CSARATQTSSGNTIYF
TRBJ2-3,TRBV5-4,CASSQEDRAGSTDTQYF
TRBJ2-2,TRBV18,CASSRGTTGELFF
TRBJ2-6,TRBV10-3,CAISGGQPPSGANVLTF
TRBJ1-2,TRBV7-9,CASSLNTGEYGYTF
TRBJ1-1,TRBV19,CASTLTVNTEAFF
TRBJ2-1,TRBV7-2,CASSSVAGGPNEQFF
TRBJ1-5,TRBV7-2,CASSFGQGGGPQHF
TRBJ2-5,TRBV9,CASSPGQIQETQYF
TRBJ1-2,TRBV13,CASSPRGRGFSGYTF
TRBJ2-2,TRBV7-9,CASSFTGGGTGELFF
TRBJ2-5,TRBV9,CASSAQVGWETQYF
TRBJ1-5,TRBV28,CASSIGPPGWAQHF
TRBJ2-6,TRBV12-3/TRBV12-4,CASSLQQGSGANVLTF
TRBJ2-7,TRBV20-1,CSARIVASGRYEQYF
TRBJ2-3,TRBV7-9,CASSLRMGTDTQYF
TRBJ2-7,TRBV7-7,CASSFSALAGEQYF
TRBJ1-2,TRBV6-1,CASSGPGGAANYGYTF
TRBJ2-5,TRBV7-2,CASSFGTSGETQYF
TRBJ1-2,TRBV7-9,CASSLVPVYGYTF
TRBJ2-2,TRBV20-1,CSASTGGLTGELFF
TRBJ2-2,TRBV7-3,CASSLTRSGELFF
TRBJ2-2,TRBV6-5,CASSYSEGWGTGELFF
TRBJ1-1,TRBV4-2,CASSQVERSTEAFF
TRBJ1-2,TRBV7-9,CASRRTGVIGYTF
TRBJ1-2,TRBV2,CASSEGAGYGYTF
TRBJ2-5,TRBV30,CAWVGLGETQHF
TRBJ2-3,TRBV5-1,CASSYRTGGAGDTQYF
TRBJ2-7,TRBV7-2,CASSLGGLAGGPSSYEQYF
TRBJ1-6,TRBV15,CATSSTWGKNSPLHF